This T cell receptor (beta chain) appears in the sequencing data of a study of T cell repertoires in cytomegalovirus infection. Study context: Both a matching HLA type and CMV infection were indicated by public TCR beta signatures.

TCRdb reprocessed the reads via MiXCR and lists one record per CDR3 protein. Among roughly 45,000 distinct CDR3 sequences listed, approximately 22% were seen once. This clonotype has a count of ten or more. As yet, its antigen is unknown. Germline loops: CDR1 SNHLY, CDR2 FYNNEI. Trimming stripped 7 bases from V and 2 bases from J, with 6 bases between. CDR3 length: 13 amino acids. Study results and limitations: HLA-C-restricted CMV clonotypes gave the most frequent clonotype in two of eight donors. Frequencies of public TCR beta families were cumulated, and this identified carriers of CMV plus the relevant HLA.

V gene TRBV2 combines with J gene TRBJ2-6; D gene ambiguous. This receptor was taken from a human donor in good health (CMV status not recorded). Some clones in this sample may be carry-over from other donors' samples. The sample was PBMCs, sequenced either directly or after in vitro stimulation (not recorded which). The CDR3 coding sequence is TGTGCCAGCATTAAGCCTGGGGCCAACGTCCTGACTTTC. Translation: CASIKPGANVLTF.